This T cell receptor beta chain was documented in a study of early T cells in non-severe SARS-CoV-2 infection (TCRdb year 2021). As for the study more broadly: Because TCR sequencing was done on bulk RNA from unsorted whole blood, the alpha and beta chains could not be paired.

Libraries were prepared through 5' RACE. The instrument given in TCRdb is NextSeq 500. To correct for sequencing error and PCR bias, the TCR library protocol tagged individual cDNA molecules with unique molecular identifiers. Both TCR alpha and beta chains were sequenced, and tight co-correlation was observed between alpha and beta sequence abundances in each sample. The study's processing was this. Decombinator V4 was used to annotate TCR sequences for V gene, J gene and CDR3. TCRs were defined as expanded if a significant change between any two time points was detected under a Poisson model with p below 0.0001. Abundances of TCRs were expressed as counts per million after normalisation to the total number of TCRs sequenced in each sample. MAIT TCRs were defined by TRAV1-2 paired with TRAJ12, TRAJ20 or TRAJ33, and iNKT TCRs by TRAV10 paired with TRAJ18. A search of VDJdb, accessed on 1 November 2021, was run for TCRs annotated to CMV, EBV and SARS-CoV-2, with TCRs annotated for multiple antigens excluded. TCRdb cleaned the public reads at Q25 with fastp, built clones with MiXCR and kept in-frame beta chains. Each entry merges the rows of one CDR3 protein and shows their most common DNA and genes. Here the V and J calls rest on TCRdb's processing, not on the authors' analysis. The table for this sample lists roughly 43,000 distinct CDR3 sequences; about 5.2% of them were counted only once. Jointly, the top ten make up roughly 5.4% of the sample.

There are many counts of this clonotype. Its antigen is unknown. No per-base quality is available; no much larger clone lies one base away. What the study reported, not specific to this receptor: VDJdb matching was skewed toward anti-spike CD8 responses, so virus-specific expansions were likely underestimated and private and CD4 specificities were missed.

The CDR3 contains 15 residues, cysteine and phenylalanine counted. The read is trimmed to its CDR3 DNA, 45 bases read in frame from base 1. The germline V end is reduced by 4 bases and the J end by 5 bases; junction bases left unmatched: 3. According to the germline V gene, CDR1 reads SGHTA and CDR2 reads FQGTGA. The study was a case-control design nested within a healthcare worker cohort in London, UK, with weekly nasopharyngeal swab PCR tests and blood sampling. Healthcare workers were recruited between 23 and 31 March 2020, during the week of the UK lockdown, and were followed weekly for up to roughly 15 weeks.

Here the sequenced sample was whole blood, taken at baseline. This sequence uses TRBV7-3 and TRBJ2-3; 13 central nucleotides agree with TRBD2. This clonotype was obtained from an adult who was a healthcare worker with PCR-confirmed SARS-CoV-2 infection or an uninfected control (not recorded which). The CDR3 here reads CASSWTSGSIDTQYF. The base sequence is TGTGCCAGCAGCTGGACTAGCGGGAGTATAGATACGCAGTATTTT. With the portions outside the CDR3 filled from the reference TRBV7-3 and TRBJ2-3 genes, the complete variable region becomes GAGVSQTPSNKVTEKGKYVELRCDPISGHTALYWYRQSLGQGPEFLIYFQGTGAADDSGLPNDRFFAVRPEGSVSTLKIQRTERGDSAVYLCASSWTSGSIDTQYFGPGTRLTVL.